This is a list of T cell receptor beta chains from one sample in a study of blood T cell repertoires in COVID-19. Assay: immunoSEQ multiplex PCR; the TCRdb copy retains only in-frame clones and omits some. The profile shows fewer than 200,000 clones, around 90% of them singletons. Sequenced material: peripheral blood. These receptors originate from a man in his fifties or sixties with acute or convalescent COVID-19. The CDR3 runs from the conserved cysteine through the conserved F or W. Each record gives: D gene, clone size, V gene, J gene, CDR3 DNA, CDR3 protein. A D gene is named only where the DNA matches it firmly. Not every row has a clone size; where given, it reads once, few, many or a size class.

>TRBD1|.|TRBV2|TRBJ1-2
TGTGCCAGCAGTCCCGGGACAGGGTACGGCTACACCTTC
CASSPGTGYGYTF
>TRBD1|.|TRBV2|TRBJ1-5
TGTGCCAGCAGTGGGACAGGGGAAAGTGCTCAGCCCCAGCATTTT
CASSGTGESAQPQHF
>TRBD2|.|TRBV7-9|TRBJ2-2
TGTGCCAGCAGCTCCGTAGCGGGAGGGAACACCGGGGAGCTGTTTTTT
CASSSVAGGNTGELFF
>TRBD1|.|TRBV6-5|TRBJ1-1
TGTGCCAGCACCAACAGGGGGTTCACTGAAGCTTTCTTT
CASTNRGFTEAFF
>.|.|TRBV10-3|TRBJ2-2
TGTGCCATCAGTGACACTAGCACGAACACCGGGGAGCTGTTTTTT
CAISDTSTNTGELFF
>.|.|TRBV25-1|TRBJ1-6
TGTGCCAGCAGACTGACCTATAATTCACCCCTCCACTTT
CASRLTYNSPLHF
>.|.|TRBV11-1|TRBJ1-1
TGTGCCAGCAGCCTACAGGGTTTGTACACTGAAGCTTTCTTT
CASSLQGLYTEAFF
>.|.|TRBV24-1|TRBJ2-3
TGTGCCACCGGGGGCGGGAGAGGGACAGATACGCAGTATTTT
CATGGGRGTDTQYF
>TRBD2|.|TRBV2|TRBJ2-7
TGTGCCAGCAGCGAGCGGGTAGCGGGGGTGGTCGAGCAGTACTTC
CASSERVAGVVEQYF
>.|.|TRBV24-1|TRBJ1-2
TGTGCCACCAGTAAAGGGTGGGGCGGCTACACCTTC
CATSKGWGGYTF
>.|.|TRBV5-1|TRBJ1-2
TGCGCCAGCAGCTTGGGCTGGGGCAGGGCAAACTATGGCTACACCTTC
CASSLGWGRANYGYTF
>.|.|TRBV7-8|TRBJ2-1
TGTGCCAGCAGCTCTTTACAGGGAAATGAGCAGTTCTTC
CASSSLQGNEQFF
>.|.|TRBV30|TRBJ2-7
TGTGCCTGGAGGAAACTAGAAGCCTACGAGCAGTACTTC
CAWRKLEAYEQYF
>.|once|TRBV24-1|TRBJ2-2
TGTGCCACCAGTGATCCGAACAGGGCCGGGGAGCTGTTTTTT
CATSDPNRAGELFF
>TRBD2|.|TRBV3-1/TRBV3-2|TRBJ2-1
TGTGCCAGCAGCCAAGATCTAGCGGGAGGGTTCTACAATGAGCAGTTCTTC
CASSQDLAGGFYNEQFF
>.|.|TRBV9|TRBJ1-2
TGTGCCAGCAGCGTCGCCGGGAGATCCGACTATGGCTACACCTTC
CASSVAGRSDYGYTF
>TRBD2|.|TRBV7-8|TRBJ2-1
TGTGCCAGCAGAAGGACTAGCGGGGGGACCTACTCCTTCTACAATGAGCAGTTCTTC
CASRRTSGGTYSFYNEQFF
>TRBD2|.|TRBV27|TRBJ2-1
TGTGCCAGCAGTTTATCAGGGGGACTAGCGTTGGGCTACAATGAGCAGTTCTTC
CASSLSGGLALGYNEQFF
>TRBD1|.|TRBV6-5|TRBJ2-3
TGTGCCAGCAGTTTAGGGGACAGGTTTACAGATACGCAGTATTTT
CASSLGDRFTDTQYF
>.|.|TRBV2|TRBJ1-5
TGTGCCAGCAGTGAAGAGGCACTTCGCGGGACCGGGAGTCGGCAGCCCCAGCATTTT
CASSEEALRGTGSRQPQHF
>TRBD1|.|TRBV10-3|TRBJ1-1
TGTGCCATCAGTGGCTCTACAGGGGGCACTGAAGCTTTCTTT
CAISGSTGGTEAFF
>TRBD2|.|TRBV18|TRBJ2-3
TGTGCCAGCTCACCACTCCCACTAGCGGGGCGCACAGATACGCAGTATTTT
CASSPLPLAGRTDTQYF
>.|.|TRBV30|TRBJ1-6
TGTGCCTGGGCCCGGGAAACTAATTCACCCCTCCACTTT
CAWARETNSPLHF
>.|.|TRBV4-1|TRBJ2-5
TGCGCCAGCAGCCTGTGGGGATTAGGTACTTCCGAAGGGGGACACCAAGAGACCCAGTACTTC
CASSLWGLGTSEGGHQETQYF
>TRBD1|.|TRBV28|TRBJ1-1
TGTGCCAGCAGGGGACAGGGATCAGGACCCGAAGCTTTCTTT
CASRGQGSGPEAFF
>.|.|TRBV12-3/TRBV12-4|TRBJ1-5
TGTGCCAGCAGTCTGGACTCCCTGGGGCCCCAGCATTTT
CASSLDSLGPQHF
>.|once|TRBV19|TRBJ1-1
TGTGCCAGTAGTAATCGACAGGTGAACACTGAAGCTTTCTTT
CASSNRQVNTEAFF
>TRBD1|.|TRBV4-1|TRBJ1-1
TGCGCCAGCAGCCAACGGACAGGGGCGAACACTGAAGCTTTCTTT
CASSQRTGANTEAFF